This T cell receptor (beta chain) was documented in a study of identical twins. This clonotype has a count of ten or more. CDR3 size: 14 residues. V lost 5 bases and J lost 0, with 11 bases in between. TCRdb used MiXCR to reprocess the 5' RACE reads, holding one entry per CDR3 protein. The sample holds roughly 630,000 distinct CDR3 sequences; just over 7% are singletons and the top ten take less than 2%. The data were also submitted as part of a second study, on yellow fever vaccine responses in identical twins.

V usage is TRBV12-3 or TRBV12-4 and J usage is TRBJ2-7; TRBD1 might be the D (6 bases). Sequencing input: PBMCs. This TCR derives from a woman between 18 and 29 years old in good health. The CDR3 protein is CASSANRDSYEQYF. The CDR3 nucleotides read TGTGCCAGCAGTGCAAACAGGGACTCCTACGAGCAGTACTTC.